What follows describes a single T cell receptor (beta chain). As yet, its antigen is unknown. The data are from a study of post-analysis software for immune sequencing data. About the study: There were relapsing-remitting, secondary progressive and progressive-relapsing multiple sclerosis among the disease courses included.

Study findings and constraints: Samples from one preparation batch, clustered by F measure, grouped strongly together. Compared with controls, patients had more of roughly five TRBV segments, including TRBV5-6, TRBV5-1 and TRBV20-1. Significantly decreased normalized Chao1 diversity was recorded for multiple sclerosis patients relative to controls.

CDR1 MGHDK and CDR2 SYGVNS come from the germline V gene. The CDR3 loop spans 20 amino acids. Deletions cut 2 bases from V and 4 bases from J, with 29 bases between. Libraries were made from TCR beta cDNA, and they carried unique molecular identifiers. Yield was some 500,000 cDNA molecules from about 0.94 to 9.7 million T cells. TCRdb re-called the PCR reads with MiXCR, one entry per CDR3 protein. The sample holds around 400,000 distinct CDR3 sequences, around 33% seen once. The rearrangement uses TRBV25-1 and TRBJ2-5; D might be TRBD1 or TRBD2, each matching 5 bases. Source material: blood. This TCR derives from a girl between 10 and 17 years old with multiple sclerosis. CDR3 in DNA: TGTGCCAGCAGTGAAACGGGGTACAGGAGTAGTGGGGTGGGGAGAGAGACCCAGTACTTC. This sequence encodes CASSETGYRSSGVGRETQYF.